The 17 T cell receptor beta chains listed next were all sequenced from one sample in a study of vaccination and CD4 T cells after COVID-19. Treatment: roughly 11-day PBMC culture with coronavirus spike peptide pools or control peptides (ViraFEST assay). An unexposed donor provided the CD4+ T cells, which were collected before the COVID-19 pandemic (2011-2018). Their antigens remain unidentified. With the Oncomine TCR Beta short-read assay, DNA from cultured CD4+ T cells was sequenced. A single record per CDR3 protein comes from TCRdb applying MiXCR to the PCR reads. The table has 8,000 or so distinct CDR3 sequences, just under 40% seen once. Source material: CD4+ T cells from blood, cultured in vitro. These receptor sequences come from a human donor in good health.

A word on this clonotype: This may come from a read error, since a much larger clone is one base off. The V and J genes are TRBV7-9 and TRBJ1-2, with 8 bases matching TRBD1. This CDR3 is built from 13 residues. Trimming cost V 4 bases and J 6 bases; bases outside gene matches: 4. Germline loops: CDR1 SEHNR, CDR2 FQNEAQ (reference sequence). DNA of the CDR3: TGTGCCAGCAGCTACGAGACAGGGGATGGCTACACCTTC. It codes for CASSYETGDGYTF.

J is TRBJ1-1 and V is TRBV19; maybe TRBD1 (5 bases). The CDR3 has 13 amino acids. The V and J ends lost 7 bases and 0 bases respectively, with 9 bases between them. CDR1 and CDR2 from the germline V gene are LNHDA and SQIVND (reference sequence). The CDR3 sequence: CASTDTMNTEAFF. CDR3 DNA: TGTGCCAGTACGGACACGATGAACACTGAAGCTTTCTTT.

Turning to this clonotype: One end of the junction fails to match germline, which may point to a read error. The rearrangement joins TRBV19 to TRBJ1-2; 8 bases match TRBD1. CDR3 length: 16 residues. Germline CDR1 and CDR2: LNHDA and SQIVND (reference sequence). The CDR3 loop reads CANSKSRQGLGYGYTF. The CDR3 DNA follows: TGTGCCAATAGTAAAAGCCGACAGGGGCTGGGCTATGGCTACACCTTC.

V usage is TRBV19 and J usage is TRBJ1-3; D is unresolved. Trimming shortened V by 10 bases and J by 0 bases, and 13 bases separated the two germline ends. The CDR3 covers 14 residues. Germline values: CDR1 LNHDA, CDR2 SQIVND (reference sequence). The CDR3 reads CATKKGSSGNTIYF. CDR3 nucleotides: TGTGCCACCAAGAAGGGTTCCTCTGGAAACACCATATATTTT.

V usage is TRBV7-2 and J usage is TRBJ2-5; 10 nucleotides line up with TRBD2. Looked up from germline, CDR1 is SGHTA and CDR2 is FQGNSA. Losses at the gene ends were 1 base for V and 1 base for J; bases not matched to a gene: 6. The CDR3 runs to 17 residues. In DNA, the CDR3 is TGTGCCAGCAGCTTAGTCGCCAGCGGGGGGGCCCAAGAGACCCAGTACTTC. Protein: CASSLVASGGAQETQYF.

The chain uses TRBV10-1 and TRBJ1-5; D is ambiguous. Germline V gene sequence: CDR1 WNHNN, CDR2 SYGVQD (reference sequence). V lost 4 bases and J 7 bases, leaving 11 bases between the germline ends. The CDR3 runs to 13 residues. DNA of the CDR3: TGCGCCAGCAGTGTGGGGTCCTCCCAGCCCCAGCATTTT. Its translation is CASSVGSSQPQHF.

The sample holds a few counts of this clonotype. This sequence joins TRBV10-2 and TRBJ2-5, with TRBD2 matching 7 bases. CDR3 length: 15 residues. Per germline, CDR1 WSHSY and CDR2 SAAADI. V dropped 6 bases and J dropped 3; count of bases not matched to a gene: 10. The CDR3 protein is CASRDEGRAEETQYF. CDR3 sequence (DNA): TGCGCCAGCAGAGACGAGGGGAGGGCCGAAGAGACCCAGTACTTC.

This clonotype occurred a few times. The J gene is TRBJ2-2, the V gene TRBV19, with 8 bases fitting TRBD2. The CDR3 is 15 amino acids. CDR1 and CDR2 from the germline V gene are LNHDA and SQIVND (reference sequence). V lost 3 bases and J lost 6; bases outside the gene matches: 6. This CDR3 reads CASSMRLAWSGELFF. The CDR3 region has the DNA TGTGCCAGTAGTATGCGACTAGCGTGGTCCGGGGAGCTGTTTTTT.

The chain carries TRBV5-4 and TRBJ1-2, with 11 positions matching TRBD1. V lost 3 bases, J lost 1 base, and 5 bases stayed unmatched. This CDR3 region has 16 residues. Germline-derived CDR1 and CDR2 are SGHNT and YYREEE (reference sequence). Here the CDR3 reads CASSYGQGASNYGYTF. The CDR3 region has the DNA TGTGCCAGCAGCTATGGACAGGGGGCTAGTAACTATGGCTACACCTTC.

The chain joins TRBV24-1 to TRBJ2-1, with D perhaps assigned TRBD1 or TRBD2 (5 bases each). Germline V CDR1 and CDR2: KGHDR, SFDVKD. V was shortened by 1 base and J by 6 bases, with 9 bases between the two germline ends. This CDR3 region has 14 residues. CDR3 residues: CATSDFGDGNEQFF. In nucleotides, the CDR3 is TGTGCCACCAGTGATTTCGGGGACGGCAATGAGCAGTTCTTC.

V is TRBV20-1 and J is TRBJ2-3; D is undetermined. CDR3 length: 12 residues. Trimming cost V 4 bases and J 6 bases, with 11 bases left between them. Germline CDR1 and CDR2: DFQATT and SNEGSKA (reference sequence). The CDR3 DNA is TGCAGTGCTATGAGGACCGGGGATACGCAGTATTTT. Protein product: CSAMRTGDTQYF.

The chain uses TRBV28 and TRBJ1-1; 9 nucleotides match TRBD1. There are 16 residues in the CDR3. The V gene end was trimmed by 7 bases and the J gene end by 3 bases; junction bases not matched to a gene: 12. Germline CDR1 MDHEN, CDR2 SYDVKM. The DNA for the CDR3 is TGTGCCAGCACTTCCATGGAGGGACAGGGTGACACTGAAGCTTTCTTT. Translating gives CASTSMEGQGDTEAFF.

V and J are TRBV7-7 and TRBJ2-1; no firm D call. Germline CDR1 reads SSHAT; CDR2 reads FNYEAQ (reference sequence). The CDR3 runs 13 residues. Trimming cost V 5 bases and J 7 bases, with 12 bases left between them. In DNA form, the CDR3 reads TGTGCCAGCAGCCAGATGCGTGGTAATGAGCAGTTCTTC. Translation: CASSQMRGNEQFF. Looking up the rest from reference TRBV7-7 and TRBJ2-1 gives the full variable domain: GAGVSQSPRYKVTKRGQDVTLRCDPISSHATLYWYQQALGQGPEFLTYFNYEAQPDKSGLPSDRFSAERPEGSISTLTIQRTEQRDSAMYRCASSQMRGNEQFFGPGTRLTVL.

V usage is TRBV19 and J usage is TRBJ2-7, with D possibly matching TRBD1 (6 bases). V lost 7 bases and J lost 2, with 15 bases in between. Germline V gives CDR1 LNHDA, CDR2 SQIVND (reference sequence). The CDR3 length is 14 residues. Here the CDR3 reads CASNLKWGPYEQYF. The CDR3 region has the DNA TGTGCCAGTAATCTCAAATGGGGGCCCTACGAGCAGTACTTC.

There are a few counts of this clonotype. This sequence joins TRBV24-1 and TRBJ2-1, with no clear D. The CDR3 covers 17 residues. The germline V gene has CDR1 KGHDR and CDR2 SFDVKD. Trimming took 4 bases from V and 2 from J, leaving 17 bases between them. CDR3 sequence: CATSDSVGSQAYNEQFF. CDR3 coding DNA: TGTGCCACCAGTGACTCCGTAGGGTCCCAAGCCTACAATGAGCAGTTCTTC.

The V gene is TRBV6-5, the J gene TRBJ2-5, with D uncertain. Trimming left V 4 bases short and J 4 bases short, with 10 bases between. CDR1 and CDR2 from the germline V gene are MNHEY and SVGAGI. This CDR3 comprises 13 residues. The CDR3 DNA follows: TGTGCCAGCAGTTCACGGACCAGAGAGACCCAGTACTTC. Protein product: CASSSRTRETQYF.

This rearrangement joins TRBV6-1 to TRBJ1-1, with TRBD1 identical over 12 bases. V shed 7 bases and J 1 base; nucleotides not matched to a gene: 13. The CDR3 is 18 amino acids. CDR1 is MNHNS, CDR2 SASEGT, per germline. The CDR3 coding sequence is TGTGCCAGCAATACTATCCGGGACAGGGGGCAGAGGAACACTGAAGCTTTCTTT. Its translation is CASNTIRDRGQRNTEAFF.